The rows below give T cell receptor beta chains drawn from one sample of a study of OX40 agonist ivuxolimab in advanced cancers. Clones were sequenced by immunoSEQ multiplex PCR, and TCRdb holds only the in-frame ones, with some missing. The profile shows some 110,000 clones, approximately 92% of them singletons. Specimen: CD4+ or CD8+ T cells sorted from blood, collected in a trial of the OX40 agonist ivuxolimab. These receptors originate from an adult with an advanced solid tumor such as melanoma, head and neck, liver or kidney cancer. The CDR3 runs from the conserved cysteine through the conserved F or W. D genes are given only for firm matches. Only part of the rows carry a size: once, few, many, or a class if the clone is expanded.

J	size	V	D	CDR3	DNA
TRBJ1-5	-	TRBV27	-	CASSLIAGADQPQHF	TGTGCCAGCAGTTTAATAGCAGGGGCCGATCAGCCCCAGCATTTT
TRBJ1-4	-	TRBV19	-	CASSARAATNEKLFF	TGTGCCAGTAGCGCGCGGGCCGCAACTAATGAAAAACTGTTTTTT
TRBJ2-3	-	TRBV7-9	-	CASSLRGAAGTDTQYF	TGTGCCAGCAGTTTAAGGGGGGCGGCTGGCACAGATACGCAGTATTTT
TRBJ2-2	-	TRBV7-3	TRBD1	CASRGQGAGGELFF	TGTGCCAGCCGGGGGCAGGGGGCCGGCGGGGAGCTGTTTTTT
TRBJ1-4	-	TRBV7-6	-	CASSLGPNEKLFF	TGTGCCAGCAGCTTAGGTCCCAATGAAAAACTGTTTTTT
TRBJ2-3	-	TRBV5-4	-	CASHETGTDTQYF	TGTGCCAGCCACGAGACAGGCACAGATACGCAGTATTTT
TRBJ2-1	-	TRBV4-1	-	CASSQGQVFSYNEQFF	TGCGCCAGCAGCCAAGGCCAAGTATTCTCCTACAATGAGCAGTTCTTC
TRBJ2-3	-	TRBV11-2	TRBD1	CASEKPGTDPQKGTDTQYF	TGTGCCAGCGAAAAGCCCGGGACAGACCCCCAGAAGGGCACAGATACGCAGTATTTT
TRBJ2-5	-	TRBV9	-	CASSVEAMGGAGMGETQYF	TGTGCCAGCAGCGTAGAAGCGATGGGCGGAGCCGGAATGGGGGAGACCCAGTACTTC
TRBJ2-2	few	TRBV7-7	-	CASSLNEGELFF	TGTGCCAGCAGCTTAAATGAAGGGGAGCTGTTTTTT
TRBJ2-3	-	TRBV6-6	-	CASSYLVVDSPDTQYF	TGTGCCAGCAGTTACCTAGTCGTAGATAGCCCAGATACGCAGTATTTT
TRBJ1-5	-	TRBV15	-	CATSRTKENQPQHF	TGTGCCACCAGCAGAACGAAAGAAAATCAGCCCCAGCATTTT
TRBJ1-1	-	TRBV6-5	-	CASSLDGGVTEAFF	TGTGCCAGCAGTCTCGACGGGGGTGTGACTGAAGCTTTCTTT
TRBJ1-3	once	TRBV7-3	-	CASSGPGNTIYF	TGTGCCAGCAGTGGCCCTGGAAACACCATATATTTT
TRBJ1-1	-	TRBV7-3	-	CASSLTGGTVTEAFF	TGTGCCAGCAGCTTAACGGGGGGGACGGTCACTGAAGCTTTCTTT
TRBJ1-5	-	TRBV2	-	CASSETPAMPQHF	TGTGCCAGCAGTGAAACCCCAGCCATGCCCCAGCATTTT
TRBJ2-7	-	TRBV18	TRBD2	CASSPGGHEQYF	TGTGCCAGCTCACCGGGAGGGCACGAGCAGTACTTC
TRBJ2-5	once	TRBV13	TRBD2	CASRRLAGVGETQYF	TGTGCCAGCAGACGACTAGCGGGAGTGGGAGAGACCCAGTACTTC
TRBJ2-1	-	TRBV5-1	TRBD1	CASSDRGDNEQFF	TGCGCCAGTTCGGACAGGGGAGACAATGAGCAGTTCTTC
TRBJ1-6	-	TRBV5-6	-	CASSPGGRGNSPLHF	TGTGCCAGCAGCCCCGGGGGCAGAGGGAATTCACCCCTCCACTTT
TRBJ1-1	-	TRBV6-9	TRBD1	CASSYLTGKNTEAFF	TGTGCCAGCAGTTACCTGACAGGGAAGAACACTGAAGCTTTCTTT
TRBJ1-6	-	TRBV9	-	CASSGTGNGGNSPLHF	TGTGCCAGCAGCGGAACAGGGAATGGAGGTAATTCACCCCTCCACTTT
TRBJ2-1	-	TRBV2	-	CASSDRAGPSYNEQFF	TGTGCCAGCAGTGATAGAGCGGGCCCCTCCTACAATGAGCAGTTCTTC
TRBJ2-3	-	TRBV7-3	-	CASSPASGSQFTDTQYF	TGTGCCAGCAGCCCAGCTTCCGGGAGCCAATTCACAGATACGCAGTATTTT
TRBJ2-7	-	TRBV27	TRBD1	CASSLQTGGFYEQYF	TGTGCCAGCAGTTTACAGACAGGGGGCTTCTACGAGCAGTACTTC
TRBJ2-3	-	TRBV30	TRBD2	CAWRPAGASDTQYF	TGTGCCTGGAGACCAGCGGGGGCATCAGATACGCAGTATTTT
TRBJ2-1	-	TRBV5-1	-	CASSPGSYNEQFF	TGCGCCAGCAGCCCAGGCTCCTACAATGAGCAGTTCTTC
TRBJ2-7	-	TRBV5-1	-	CASSLGTASYEQYF	TGCGCCAGCAGCTTGGGGACGGCCTCCTACGAGCAGTACTTC
TRBJ1-1	-	TRBV19	-	CATHRGANTEAFF	TGTGCCACCCATAGGGGAGCGAACACTGAAGCTTTCTTT
TRBJ1-3	-	TRBV5-6	-	CASSLVWTAHSAGNTIYF	TGTGCCAGCAGCTTAGTGTGGACAGCCCATTCGGCTGGAAACACCATATATTTT
TRBJ1-5	-	TRBV28	TRBD1	CASSSGQGRVQPQHF	TGTGCCAGCAGCTCCGGACAGGGTCGTGTTCAGCCCCAGCATTTT
TRBJ2-1	-	TRBV20-1	TRBD2	CSASRGVGEFF	TGCAGTGCTAGTCGGGGGGTAGGGGAGTTCTTC
TRBJ1-2	once	TRBV29-1	-	CSVDSPSAEYKAYGYTF	TGCAGCGTTGATAGCCCCTCGGCCGAGTATAAGGCCTATGGCTACACCTTC
TRBJ2-3	-	TRBV11-1	-	CASSGGPILTDTQYF	TGTGCCAGCAGCGGGGGACCGATCCTCACAGATACGCAGTATTTT
TRBJ1-1	-	TRBV18	-	CASSPMAGRGTEAFF	TGTGCCAGCTCCCCGATGGCAGGGAGAGGCACTGAAGCTTTCTTT
TRBJ2-7	-	TRBV5-1	-	CASSLLDRVGEQYF	TGCGCCAGCAGCTTGCTTGACCGGGTGGGCGAGCAGTACTTC
TRBJ1-2	-	TRBV7-2	-	CASSPGPTQGYGYTF	TGTGCCAGCAGCCCCGGCCCGACTCAGGGGTATGGCTACACCTTC
TRBJ1-3	-	TRBV7-3	TRBD1	CASSLSTGAGNTIYF	TGTGCCAGCAGCTTAAGTACAGGGGCTGGAAACACCATATATTTT
TRBJ2-7	-	TRBV7-2	TRBD1	CASSHYGDRASYEQYF	TGTGCCAGCAGCCATTATGGGGACAGGGCATCCTACGAGCAGTACTTC
TRBJ2-7	-	TRBV7-2	-	CASSLAGAAYEQYF	TGTGCCAGCAGCTTGGCCGGGGCCGCCTACGAGCAGTACTTC
TRBJ1-5	once	TRBV6-1	-	CASSERASQPQHF	TGTGCCAGCAGTGAAAGGGCGAGTCAGCCCCAGCATTTT
TRBJ2-7	-	TRBV6-5	TRBD2	CASSKGAGGPYEQYF	TGTGCCAGCAGTAAAGGGGCGGGGGGTCCCTACGAGCAGTACTTC
TRBJ1-5	-	TRBV28	TRBD1	CASTQSGTGLQPQHF	TGTGCCAGCACCCAATCCGGGACAGGGCTTCAGCCCCAGCATTTT